The 3 T cell receptor beta chains listed next were all sequenced from one sample in a study of human T cells and chemical hapten exposure. Each CDR3 protein is one row after TCRdb ran MiXCR on the RACE reads. Among 80,000 to 95,000 distinct CDR3 sequences listed, about 11% were seen once. Regarding time point: patch test 2, 6 weeks after DPC sensitization. Treatment in this sample: therapeutic diphenylcyclopropenone sensitization with weekly scalp DPC. This specimen consisted of whole blood, obtained in connection with sensitization to the hapten diphenylcyclopropenone (DPC). These receptors all stem from a man aged 40-55 years with alopecia areata. Some clones in this sample may be carry-over from other donors' samples.

This clonotype was observed at least ten times. The chain carries TRBV10-3 and TRBJ1-1, with D maybe TRBD1 (5 bases). V lost 4 bases to trimming and J lost 1 base, with 13 bases between them. Germline loops: CDR1 ENHRY, CDR2 SYGVKD. The CDR3 spans 15 residues. The CDR3 is CAISGVGAKNTEAFF. The CDR3 coding sequence is TGTGCCATCAGTGGAGTAGGGGCGAAGAACACTGAAGCTTTCTTT.

The J gene is TRBJ2-1, the V gene TRBV12-3 or TRBV12-4, with 12 bases aligning to TRBD2. The CDR3 length is 15 residues. V shed 5 bases and J 5 bases; nucleotides not matched to a gene: 4. The CDR3 nucleotides read TGTGCCAGCAGTCCTCGGACTAGCGGGAACAATGAGCAGTTCTTC. The encoded protein is CASSPRTSGNNEQFF.

This clonotype has a count of ten or more. This sequence joins TRBV30 and TRBJ2-1; TRBD2 matches 10 bases. Germline-derived CDR1 and CDR2 are GTSNPN and SVGIG (reference sequence). The length of the CDR3 is 13 residues. Unmatched junction bases numbered 2, after V lost 7 bases and J lost 2 bases. The CDR3 bases are TGTGCCTTAGCGGGAGGACCCTACAATGAGCAGTTCTTC. Protein: CALAGGPYNEQFF.